The clone carrying this T cell receptor (beta chain) appeared a few times. The data are from a study of T cells and Merkel cell carcinoma outcomes. This CDR3 region has 18 residues. From germline, CDR1 is SGHTA and CDR2 FQGTGA. After removal of 0 bases from V and 3 bases from J, the junction contained 11 bases not matched to a gene. The assay was immunoSEQ multiplex PCR, and TCRdb's table has in-frame clones only and misses some. Of several thousand clones listed, about 90% are singletons. The V gene is TRBV7-3, the J gene TRBJ2-4; 7 positions agree with TRBD2. The origin of this receptor is a human donor with Merkel cell carcinoma. Material: tumor tissue from Merkel cell carcinoma. CDR3 region: CASSLTHLGGGDKNIQYF. DNA for the CDR3: TGTGCCAGCAGCTTAACCCACCTGGGGGGGGGTGACAAAAACATTCAGTACTTC.